This TCR beta chain is drawn from a study of blood T cells in healthy people across ages (dated by TCRdb to the mid-2010s). Concerning the study at large: In model experiments, template switching captured roughly one uniquely barcoded TCR beta cDNA molecule for every two T cells. Age-related changes in TCR beta repertoire diversity were measured in the study by deep sequencing normalized with unique cDNA molecular identifiers. Four age groups were formed from the donors: young (average approximately 16 years), middle-aged (just under 40), aged (about 62) and long-lived (less than 85). To avoid experimental bias, donors of different ages were randomly spread across the sequencing lanes. The study analyzed two additional independent replicas of 1 million unique cDNA reads from the same blood draw for two donors, one aged 18 to 30 and one aged 80 or older. What the study reported, not specific to this receptor: Estimates of total diversity from one million sequenced T cells were regarded as lower bounds and underestimates. Bulk unsorted PBMC profiling prevented conclusive comparison of naive and antigen-experienced compartments. Compared with the aged group, more naive CD4+ T cells, fewer expanded clones and increased TCR diversity were shown by the long-lived group, suggesting age selection. A strong correlation was found between observed TCR beta diversity and the percentage of naive T cells measured by flow cytometry. As age increased, observed TCR beta diversity per million T cells dropped in a roughly linear way, and a significant reduction was already evident by age 40. Donor CMV infection status was unknown, potentially confounding age-related changes in expanded clonotypes.

From the germline V gene, CDR1 is LGHNA and CDR2 is YNFKEQ. The CDR3, cysteine through phenylalanine, is 15 amino acids long. Here the CDR3 DNA is all that survives: 45 bases in frame from base 1. V is clipped by 0 bases and J by 6 bases, and the sequence between their germline boundaries is 11 bases long. There are a few counts of this clonotype. This receptor's antigen is unknown. The record has no base qualities; no much larger clone is one base away. Receptor amplification or capture employed 5' RACE. For sequencing, an Illumina HiSeq 2500 was employed. A second PCR of 7 to 11 cycles was performed with a sample-barcoded 5' primer and a J-beta primer mix. A unique molecular identifier was introduced onto each TCR beta cDNA molecule by a template-switch 5' adaptor carrying 12 random nucleotides. At least 2.5 million CDR3-containing paired-end reads were obtained from each sample. The Mint cDNA synthesis kit, primed by a TRBC-specific oligonucleotide, was used to synthesize first-strand cDNA from all RNA. After uracil-DNA glycosylase treatment, a first 18-cycle PCR used universal primers M1SS and BC2_uni_R on all cDNA. The authors' analysis ran thus. Normalization of each sample was performed by random selection of 1 million high-quality reads, each carrying a distinct molecular identifier. Instead of being binned into consensus sequences, reads with shared molecular identifiers were discarded. MiTCR, run with a Q25 quality threshold and the strictest error-elimination algorithm, handled CDR3 identification, clonotype clustering and error correction. A nonparametric unseen species model using Euler transformation provided a lower-bound estimate of total TCR beta diversity. TCRdb passed the public sequencing reads through fastp at Q25 and MiXCR, retaining productive beta sequences. When rows share a CDR3 protein, they turn into one entry using the most common DNA and genes. In this record, the V and J calls reflect TCRdb's handling and not the investigators' own analysis. This sample has hundreds of thousands of distinct CDR3 sequences in its table, and about 62% of those were observed once. The ten largest clones take up about 20% of the sample.

Systemically healthy Caucasian individuals from Russia, over 30 in total and aged about 6 to 100 years, were included as donors. Each donor gave about 9.7 milliliters of peripheral blood, drawn into EDTA-treated Vacutainer tubes. Ficoll-Paque density-gradient centrifugation was used to isolate PBMCs, with at least 6 million per sample. Trizol reagent was used to extract total RNA from the PBMCs, yielding at least 5.5 micrograms per sample. Naive CD45RAhigh/CD27high T cell percentages were measured by flow cytometry on a PBMC aliquot from every donor. The chain is made from TRBV4-2 and TRBJ1-4; TRBD1 is a weak D gene call, 5 bases matching. This clonotype was sampled from a man under 40 in good health. The specimen sequenced was blood. The CDR3: CASSQDLEGHEKLFF. The DNA sequence follows: TGTGCCAGCAGCCAAGATCTCGAGGGGCATGAAAAACTGTTTTTT.